The 14 T cell receptor beta chains given below trace back to one sample, sequenced in a study of blood T cell repertoires in COVID-19. Sequencing used immunoSEQ multiplex PCR; TCRdb keeps in-frame clones, though not all of them. Of approximately 150,000 clones listed, about 88% were seen once; the top ten hold 1.1%. The specimen sequenced was peripheral blood. The source is a man between 35 and 55 years old with acute or convalescent COVID-19.

The J gene is TRBJ2-3, the V gene TRBV9; 7 bases fit TRBD2. There are 14 residues in the CDR3. V was pared by 4 bases and J by 2 bases, with 4 bases of the junction left unmatched. Per the germline V gene, CDR1 is SGDLS and CDR2 is YYNGEE. The CDR3 loop is CASSLGDYTDTQYF. The DNA for the CDR3 is TGTGCCAGCAGCCTCGGGGACTACACAGATACGCAGTATTTT.

The chain combines TRBV5-1 with TRBJ2-5; D is ambiguous. Trimming left V 0 bases short and J 9 bases short, with 12 bases between. Looked up from germline, CDR1 is SGHRS and CDR2 is YFSETQ. CDR3 length equals 13 residues. The CDR3 DNA follows: TGCGCCAGCAGCTTGGACGTAGCCATGGCCCAGTACTTC. Protein sequence: CASSLDVAMAQYF.

The chain carries TRBV4-2 and TRBJ2-1; 9 nucleotides agree with TRBD1. V lost 4 bases, J lost 2 bases, and 12 bases stayed unmatched. Germline values: CDR1 LGHNA, CDR2 YNFKEQ. The CDR3 loop spans 18 amino acids. CDR3 in DNA: TGTGCCAGCAGCCTTAACAAAGTAGGGACAGGGACCTACAATGAGCAGTTCTTC. Protein: CASSLNKVGTGTYNEQFF.

The rearrangement joins TRBV5-6 to TRBJ2-5; 11 bases align to TRBD2. The CDR3 sequence is 15 residues long. Per the germline V gene, CDR1 is SGHDT and CDR2 is YYEEEE. Trimming removed 1 base from V and 5 bases from J; junction bases left unmatched: 4. The chain's CDR3 is CASSLFSGGVETQYF. Here the CDR3 DNA reads TGTGCCAGCAGCTTGTTTAGCGGGGGGGTTGAGACCCAGTACTTC.

This clone was detected once. This sequence joins TRBV29-1 and TRBJ1-2, with TRBD1 matching 7 bases. The V and J ends lost 7 bases and 4 bases, in that order; junction bases with no gene match: 6. Germline V lookup: CDR1 SQVTM, CDR2 ANQGSEA. The CDR3 has 12 residues. The CDR3 DNA reads TGCAGCGCATACAGGGGAGGCTATGGCTACACCTTC. Translating it yields CSAYRGGYGYTF.

The rearrangement links TRBV10-3 to TRBJ2-2, with D possibly matching TRBD2 (6 bases). Germline CDR1 is ENHRY and CDR2 is SYGVKD. CDR3 length equals 16 residues. Between the trimmed V and J ends, which lost 0 bases and 0 bases, there was a span of 8 bases. CDR3 sequence (DNA): TGTGCCATCAGTGAGTCTGGAGGGACGAACACCGGGGAGCTGTTTTTT. This sequence encodes CAISESGGTNTGELFF.

V gene TRBV24-1 combines with J gene TRBJ2-3; 8 bases fit TRBD1. The V gene's germline CDR1 is KGHDR and CDR2 SFDVKD. The CDR3 has 15 residues. V lost 4 bases and J lost 4; bases outside the gene matches: 6. CDR3 loop: CATSDPGQGADTQYF. The CDR3 nucleotides are TGTGCCACCAGTGACCCCGGACAGGGCGCAGATACGCAGTATTTT.

This rearrangement joins TRBV7-3 to TRBJ1-1; D possibly corresponds to TRBD1 (6 bases). CDR3 length: 13 residues. Trimming took 5 bases from V and 5 from J, leaving 12 bases between them. Germline values: CDR1 SGHTA, CDR2 FQGTGA. The CDR3 reads CASSPTGRTEAFF. Written as DNA, the CDR3 is TGTGCCAGCAGCCCCACAGGGCGGACTGAAGCTTTCTTT.

The chain combines TRBV14 with TRBJ2-7; tentative D call: TRBD1 (5 bases). Germline V lookup: CDR1 SGHDN, CDR2 FVKESK. The CDR3 has 20 amino acids. Trimming shortened V by 0 bases and J by 0 bases, and 24 bases separated the two germline ends. CDR3 coding DNA: TGTGCCAGCAGCCAAGATTCATTGGCATTCGGACATCCGAGCTCCTACGAGCAGTACTTC. This codes for CASSQDSLAFGHPSSYEQYF.

This clone occurred once. This chain links TRBV20-1 with TRBJ1-2, with TRBD1 matching 8 bases. Per germline, CDR1 DFQATT and CDR2 SNEGSKA (reference sequence). This CDR3 comprises 15 residues. V was clipped by 3 bases and J by 8 bases; unmatched bases: 14. The CDR3 is CSASEDRVSSMGYTF. Here the CDR3 DNA reads TGCAGTGCTAGTGAGGACAGGGTCAGCTCTATGGGCTACACCTTC.

CDR3 loop: CASINRRAEAFF. The CDR3 DNA sequence: TGTGCCAGCATCAACAGACGAGCCGAAGCTTTCTTT. The chain combines TRBV6-5 with TRBJ1-1; D not certain. V gave up 7 bases and J gave up 8 bases, with 14 bases separating them. The length of the CDR3 is 12 residues. Germline V CDR1 and CDR2: MNHEY, SVGAGI.

The chain links TRBV10-3 to TRBJ1-2; 7 positions match TRBD1. Unmatched junction bases numbered 14, after V lost 8 bases and J lost 8 bases. The CDR3 is 14 amino acids. Per germline, CDR1 ENHRY and CDR2 SYGVKD. The DNA for the CDR3 is TGTGCCATCGCGGCCCACATTGACAGGGCAGGCTACACCTTC. Protein product: CAIAAHIDRAGYTF.

The CDR3 loop is CARMDRGGRMANEKLFF. CDR3 coding DNA: TGTGCCAGGATGGACAGGGGGGGTCGCATGGCTAATGAAAAACTGTTTTTT. The rearrangement links TRBV3-1 (or the pseudogene TRBV3-2) to TRBJ1-4; 10 bases match TRBD1. J lost 3 bases, V lost 9 bases, and 13 bases had no gene match. Per germline, CDR1 LGHDT and CDR2 YNNKEL (reference sequence). The CDR3 runs to 17 residues.

The V gene is TRBV10-1, the J gene TRBJ2-7; TRBD1 agrees at 10 bases. The CDR3 is 16 amino acids. Germline V lookup: CDR1 WNHNN, CDR2 SYGVQD (reference sequence). The junction had 12 bases not matched to a gene; V was cut back by 3 bases and J by 7 bases. The CDR3 bases are TGCGCCAGCAGTGACGCCTCCGGGACAGGGGTTTGGGAGCAGTACTTC. Translated: CASSDASGTGVWEQYF.